The rows below give T cell receptor beta chains drawn from one sample of a study of T-cell reconstitution after alpha-beta-depleted transplantation in children. TCRdb analysed the PCR reads with MiXCR anew, one entry per CDR3 protein. The table records fewer than 350,000 distinct CDR3 sequences, around 10% of them present only once. The sample was PBMCs, taken before TCRalphabeta/CD19-depleted stem cell transplant. Source of these receptors: a boy less than two years old with acute myeloid leukemia, due to receive a stem cell transplant. The CDR3 runs from the conserved cysteine through the conserved F or W. The D gene is left open where the match is weak. Only part of the rows carry a size: once, few, many, or a class if the clone is expanded.

>many|TRBD1|TRBV12-3/TRBV12-4|TRBJ2-7
CASSHGQASYEQYF
TGTGCCAGCAGTCACGGACAGGCCTCCTACGAGCAGTACTTC
>many|TRBD1|TRBV2|TRBJ2-1
CASSERQGAHNEQFF
TGTGCCAGCAGTGAAAGACAGGGGGCCCACAATGAGCAGTTCTTC
>many|.|TRBV20-1|TRBJ2-7
CSARAGGPYTYEQYF
TGCAGTGCTAGAGCGGGCGGTCCTTACACCTACGAGCAGTACTTC
>many|.|TRBV7-9|TRBJ2-3
CASSLAGVNTDTQYF
TGTGCCAGCAGCTTAGCCGGGGTCAACACAGATACGCAGTATTTT
>.|TRBD1|TRBV12-3/TRBV12-4|TRBJ2-7
CASSRRQGALNEQYF
TGTGCCAGCAGTCGTCGACAGGGGGCGCTTAACGAGCAGTACTTC
>many|.|TRBV21-1|TRBJ2-7
CASSTRIGGVLFYEQYF
TGTGCCAGCAGCACTCGTATAGGGGGAGTCCTTTTCTACGAGCAGTACTTC
>many|.|TRBV29-1|TRBJ1-1
CSVAQAAEAFF
TGCAGCGTTGCGCAGGCTGCCGAAGCTTTCTTT
>many|TRBD2|TRBV3-1|TRBJ2-7
CASSPHTRGVSYEQYF
TGTGCCAGCAGCCCCCATACGCGGGGGGTCTCCTACGAGCAGTACTTC
>.|.|TRBV7-7|TRBJ2-5
CASSSGTLAETQYF
TGTGCTAGCAGCTCCGGGACCCTCGCGGAGACCCAGTACTTC
>.|.|TRBV28|TRBJ1-2
CAISVYAGGGRGYTF
TGTGCCATCAGTGTTTATGCGGGGGGTGGCCGTGGCTACACCTTC
>many|.|TRBV28|TRBJ1-2
CASRSLSGTPGADGYTF
TGTGCCAGCAGGTCCCTCTCCGGGACACCAGGGGCTGATGGCTACACCTTC
>many|.|TRBV15|TRBJ2-1
CATSDKGDYNEQFF
TGTGCCACCAGCGACAAGGGGGACTACAATGAGCAGTTCTTC
>.|TRBD2|TRBV2|TRBJ2-1
CASMGTGLEYNEQFF
TGTGCCAGCATGGGGACGGGACTAGAGTACAATGAGCAGTTCTTC
>many|.|TRBV2|TRBJ1-5
CASSVVASNQPQHF
TGTGCCAGCAGTGTGGTGGCTAGCAATCAGCCCCAGCATTTT
>medium-sized|.|TRBV12-3/TRBV12-4|TRBJ2-5
CASSKVGGAQETQYF
TGTGCCAGCAGTAAGGTTGGGGGGGCCCAAGAGACCCAGTACTTC
>.|TRBD2|TRBV11-3|TRBJ2-7
CASSLEGRALNEQYF
TGTGCCAGCAGCTTAGAGGGGAGGGCCTTGAATGAGCAGTACTTC
>many|.|TRBV12-5|TRBJ2-7
CASGPLGGYEQYF
TGTGCTAGTGGTCCCCTAGGGGGTTACGAGCAGTACTTC
>many|.|TRBV12-3/TRBV12-4|TRBJ1-3
CASRLVGNTIYF
TGTGCCAGCAGGCTGGTAGGAAACACCATATATTTT
>many|.|TRBV5-1|TRBJ2-1
CASSYTGYNEQFF
TGCGCCAGCAGCTATACAGGGTACAATGAGCAGTTCTTC
>many|TRBD2|TRBV9|TRBJ2-1
CASSVERGGPHAYNEQFF
TGTGCCAGCAGCGTAGAACGGGGGGGCCCCCACGCCTACAATGAGCAGTTCTTC
>.|TRBD1|TRBV12-3/TRBV12-4|TRBJ2-5
CASSPGQARGETQYF
TGTGCCAGCAGCCCCGGACAGGCGAGGGGAGAGACCCAGTACTTC
>many|TRBD2|TRBV4-1|TRBJ2-1
CASSQGLLAGGPLEQFF
TGCGCCAGCAGCCAAGGACTACTAGCGGGAGGGCCGCTAGAGCAGTTCTTC
>many|.|TRBV20-1|TRBJ2-7
CSARWGGYEQYF
TGCAGTGCTAGATGGGGAGGATACGAGCAGTACTTC
>many|TRBD2|TRBV20-1|TRBJ2-1
CSARDPAGGPRSYNEQFF
TGCAGTGCTAGAGATCCAGCGGGGGGGCCCCGGTCCTACAATGAGCAGTTCTTC
>many|.|TRBV7-9|TRBJ2-1
CASSFLSGSYNEQFF
TGTGCCAGCAGCTTTCTATCGGGTTCCTACAATGAGCAGTTCTTC
>many|.|TRBV6-5|TRBJ2-7
CASSYSLRVGEQYF
TGTGCCAGCAGTTACTCACTCAGGGTAGGCGAGCAGTACTTC
>many|TRBD2|TRBV7-2|TRBJ2-5
CASSLGGGQETQYF
TGTGCCAGCAGCTTGGGGGGAGGGCAAGAGACCCAGTACTTC
>.|.|TRBV5-5|TRBJ2-3
CASSFSWREGGDTQYF
TGTGCCAGCAGCTTTTCTTGGCGGGAAGGGGGAGATACGCAGTATTTT
>many|.|TRBV29-1|TRBJ1-2
CSVGQVLGYGYTF
TGCAGCGTTGGACAGGTTTTGGGGTATGGCTACACCTTC
>few|.|TRBV6-5|TRBJ1-1
CASSYSPGWNTEAFF
TGTGCCAGCAGTTACTCTCCAGGCTGGAACACTGAAGCTTTCTTT
>.|.|TRBV20-1|TRBJ2-5
CSAREPPGTSQETQYF
TGCAGTGCTAGAGAGCCTCCCGGGACTTCCCAAGAGACCCAGTACTTC
>few|TRBD2|TRBV7-2|TRBJ2-1
CASSLGRGSSYNEQFF
TGTGCCAGCAGCTTAGGGCGGGGGAGCTCCTACAATGAGCAGTTCTTC
>.|.|TRBV5-1|TRBJ2-2
CVSSQGRVETGELFF
TGCGTCAGCAGCCAGGGGAGGGTCGAAACCGGGGAGCTGTTTTTT
>.|.|TRBV12-5|TRBJ1-4
CASGRSYGGNEKLFF
TGTGCTAGTGGTCGCTCGTACGGGGGTAATGAAAAACTGTTTTTT
>many|TRBD1|TRBV2|TRBJ1-2
CASSEAGTESYGYTF
TGTGCCAGCAGTGAAGCAGGGACAGAGTCCTATGGCTACACCTTC
>many|TRBD1|TRBV10-3|TRBJ1-3
CAIRPDRAGNTIYF
TGTGCCATCAGACCGGACAGGGCGGGAAACACCATATATTTT
>.|TRBD1|TRBV7-8|TRBJ2-7
CASSTGQTYEQYF
TGTGCCAGCAGCACGGGACAGACCTACGAGCAGTACTTC
>many|TRBD1|TRBV7-9|TRBJ1-4
CASSGTGVTNEKLFF
TGTGCCAGCAGCGGGACAGGGGTGACTAATGAAAAACTGTTTTTT
>many|TRBD1|TRBV7-7|TRBJ2-5
CASSLDRQGETQYF
TGTGCTAGCAGCTTAGATCGACAGGGAGAGACCCAGTACTTC
>many|TRBD2|TRBV11-2|TRBJ2-1
CASSLVGLAGISSYNEQFF
TGTGCCAGCAGCTTGGTTGGACTAGCGGGAATCAGCTCCTACAATGAGCAGTTCTTC
>many|.|TRBV28|TRBJ1-1
CASSFSQTTINTEAFF
TGTGCCAGCAGTTTTAGCCAAACGACGATCAACACTGAAGCTTTCTTT
>few|TRBD1|TRBV5-5|TRBJ2-3
CASSLFRGNNPTDTQYF
TGTGCCAGCAGCTTGTTCAGGGGGAATAACCCCACAGATACGCAGTATTTT
>many|.|TRBV12-3/TRBV12-4|TRBJ1-5
CASTPTGFNQPQHF
TGTGCCAGCACCCCGACAGGATTCAATCAGCCCCAGCATTTT
>many|TRBD1|TRBV5-6|TRBJ2-6
CASRGTGLSFGGANVLTF
TGTGCCAGCCGGGGGACAGGGCTTTCCTTCGGGGGGGCCAACGTCCTGACTTTC
>.|TRBD1|TRBV29-1|TRBJ2-7
CSVYRGAYEQYF
TGCAGCGTTTACAGGGGGGCCTACGAGCAGTACTTC
>many|TRBD2|TRBV4-2|TRBJ2-7
CASSQDGGVLEQYF
TGTGCCAGCAGCCAAGATGGGGGGGTCCTCGAGCAGTACTTC
>many|TRBD2|TRBV6-5|TRBJ2-1
CAAQGSGRSYNEQFF
TGTGCCGCTCAGGGCAGCGGGAGGAGCTACAATGAGCAGTTCTTC
>many|TRBD1|TRBV3-1|TRBJ2-1
CASSQDRGHNEQFF
TGTGCCAGCAGCCAAGACAGGGGGCACAATGAGCAGTTCTTC
>many|.|TRBV10-3|TRBJ2-3
CAIRGQGGSTDTQYF
TGTGCCATCAGAGGGCAGGGGGGGAGCACAGATACGCAGTATTTT
>.|TRBD2|TRBV18|TRBJ2-3
CASSPQGPREGRTDTQYF
TGTGCCAGCTCACCCCAAGGGCCGCGGGAGGGCCGCACAGATACGCAGTATTTT
>many|.|TRBV28|TRBJ2-7
CASSFQSTSSYEQYF
TGTGCCAGCAGTTTTCAGTCGACGAGCTCCTACGAGCAGTACTTC
>.|TRBD1|TRBV30|TRBJ2-7
CAWRDRGTYEQYF
TGTGCCTGGCGGGACAGGGGGACCTACGAGCAGTACTTC
>.|.|TRBV14|TRBJ2-7
CASSQGWGVYEQYF
TGTGCCAGCAGCCAGGGGTGGGGGGTCTACGAGCAGTACTTC
>.|TRBD1|TRBV20-1|TRBJ2-4
CSARTGKNIQYF
TGCAGTGCTAGGACAGGGAAGAACATTCAGTACTTC